This T cell receptor (beta chain) was found in a study of T-cell reconstitution after alpha-beta-depleted transplantation in children. General study results and limits: Day-60 TCRbeta diversity that was high in some patients was derived from surviving recipient T cells and thymic progenitors.

Unique molecular identifiers were incorporated into the prepared TCRbeta library. TCRdb itself ran the PCR reads through MiXCR, one entry per CDR3 protein. The table records about 590,000 distinct CDR3 sequences, over 10% of them present only once. CDR1 and CDR2 (germline): DFQATT, SNEGSKA (reference sequence). The CDR3 loop spans 13 amino acids. With V trimmed by 5 bases and J by 0 bases, 4 bases remained unmatched. On this clonotype itself: Its specificity is not known.

The receptor comes from a male patient under 18 who had a stem cell transplant for acute myeloid leukemia, so the T cells may come from the graft donor. The chain combines TRBV20-1 with TRBJ2-7; TRBD2 matches at 7 bases. This sample comprised PBMCs, mostly from graft donor cells, obtained 360 days after TCRalphabeta/CD19-depleted stem cell transplant. CDR3 sequence (DNA): TGCAGTGCTTCGACTAGCATCTCCTACGAGCAGTACTTC. It yields the protein CSASTSISYEQYF.